This TCR beta chain stems from a study of blood T cell repertoires in COVID-19. Study-level information: COVID-19 samples collected from the United States, Italy and Spain covered acute and convalescent phases. Sample material is recorded as cDNA or gDNA derived from T cells, B-cell-depleted T cells, or PBMCs.

This CDR3 has 14 residues. The V gene's germline CDR1 is LGHDT and CDR2 YNNKEL (reference sequence). V shed 2 bases and J shed 5 bases, with 12 bases lying between them. Per the authors' pipeline: Nucleated cell number was recorded as an estimate derived from reference gene primer amplification. Only in-frame clones appear in the TCRdb table, and some are missing; sequencing was by immunoSEQ multiplex PCR. From that table come the V and J calls and clone size; the DNA was used to work out D and trimming. The sample has roughly 700,000 clones; 85% to 90% are singletons. This TCR was sampled from a woman between 18 and 30 years old with acute or convalescent COVID-19. The sample was peripheral blood. The rearrangement links TRBV3-1 (or the pseudogene TRBV3-2) to TRBJ1-1; D unclear. Here the CDR3 reads CASSQFASETEAFF. In DNA, the CDR3 is TGTGCCAGCAGCCAATTTGCGTCGGAGACTGAAGCTTTCTTT.